The 32 T cell receptor beta chains in this list originate from one sample, sequenced in a study of regulatory T cells in long-lasting Graves disease. Investigators prepared the TCR beta libraries by applying iRepertoire HTBI primers and Arm-PCR of CDR3 regions. MiXCR, applied by TCRdb to the multiplex PCR reads, yields one record per CDR3 protein. This sample has roughly 510,000 distinct CDR3 sequences, with around 16% found just once. Sample time point: newly diagnosed GD, antithyroid drugs for less than 3 months. The TCR library was made from RNA that had been extracted from PBMCs in TRIzol. The data also belong to a second study, concerning T cells in Graves' hyperthyroidism and ophthalmopathy.

This specimen was peripheral blood mononuclear cells (PBMCs), taken at new diagnosis, from a patient treated with antithyroid drugs. The receptors come from a young man with Graves disease.

This clonotype came up many times. The chain employs TRBV12-3 or TRBV12-4 and TRBJ2-2; D is uncertain. This CDR3 has 14 amino acids. Trimming pared 8 bases from V and 4 bases from J, leaving 14 bases between. As DNA, the CDR3 is TGTGCCAGCGGTGGACCGGAGCGCACCGGGGAGCTGTTTTTT. Translated, it gives CASGGPERTGELFF.

This clonotype was seen at least ten times. The chain carries TRBV5-1 and TRBJ2-1; 9 bases agree with TRBD1. With 0 bases clipped from V and 8 bases from J, the junction kept 9 bases outside the gene matches. The CDR3 sequence is 16 residues long. Germline lookup yields CDR1 SGHRS and CDR2 YFSETQ. This CDR3 reads CASSLEGQGGWDEQFF. The CDR3 DNA reads as TGCGCCAGCAGCTTGGAGGGACAGGGAGGTTGGGATGAGCAGTTCTTC.

This clonotype was recorded at least ten times. This chain uses TRBV12-3 or TRBV12-4 with TRBJ2-7; 7 bases agree with TRBD1. CDR3 length: 17 amino acids. The ends lost 5 bases at V and 3 bases at J; junction bases unmatched: 16. CDR3 in amino acids: CASSTLRDRRPLYEQYF. The CDR3 coding sequence is TGTGCCAGCAGTACTCTCCGGGACAGAAGGCCCCTCTACGAGCAGTACTTC.

The V and J genes are TRBV27 and TRBJ1-4; D not certain. The germline V and J ends were trimmed by 6 bases and 7 bases, with 6 bases remaining between them. Germline V gives CDR1 MNHEY, CDR2 SMNVEV (reference sequence). The CDR3 is 11 amino acids. The CDR3 loop reads CASRWGEKLFF. Here the CDR3 DNA reads TGTGCCAGCAGATGGGGTGAAAAACTGTTTTTT.

The V and J genes are TRBV20-1 and TRBJ2-5, with TRBD1 matching 8 bases. With V trimmed by 0 bases and J by 2 bases, 5 bases remained unmatched. Germline V gene data show CDR1 as DFQATT and CDR2 as SNEGSKA (reference sequence). The CDR3 is 15 amino acids. CDR3 DNA sequence: TGCAGTGCTAGAGATGGCGACAGGGGACAAGAGACCCAGTACTTC. Translated: CSARDGDRGQETQYF.

The sample holds a few counts of this clonotype. The V gene is TRBV6-2 or TRBV6-3, the J gene TRBJ2-2, with 10 nucleotides matching TRBD1. The V gene end was trimmed by 5 bases and the J gene end by 6 bases; junction bases not matched to a gene: 12. Germline V gives CDR1 MNHEY, CDR2 SVGEGT. The CDR3 contains 17 residues. The CDR3 spells CASSDRTGGRNAGELFF. The CDR3 DNA reads as TGTGCCAGCAGTGATAGGACAGGGGGAAGAAACGCCGGGGAGCTGTTTTTT.

In this sample, this clonotype turned up many times. This chain uses TRBV2 with TRBJ2-1; 8 bases align to TRBD2. Looked up from germline, CDR1 is SNHLY and CDR2 is FYNNEI. The trim removed 9 bases at V and 3 bases at J, leaving 7 bases unmatched. The CDR3 sequence is 14 residues long. Here the CDR3 reads CASEREKHYNEQFF. CDR3 DNA sequence: TGTGCCAGTGAGCGGGAGAAGCACTACAATGAGCAGTTCTTC.

The genes are TRBV13 and TRBJ2-1; 8 nucleotides align to TRBD2. After removal of 0 bases from V and 1 base from J, the junction contained 8 bases not matched to a gene. Germline lookup yields CDR1 PRHDT and CDR2 FYEKMQ (reference sequence). This CDR3 has 18 amino acids. Here the CDR3 reads CASSLGTPSGLSYNEQFF. CDR3 in DNA: TGTGCCAGCAGCTTAGGCACACCTAGCGGGCTGTCCTACAATGAGCAGTTCTTC.

This clonotype has just a few counts. The CDR3 DNA follows: TGTGCCAGCAGCTTACCAAGCCGGAGTCCTGAAGCTTTCTTT. Translating it yields CASSLPSRSPEAFF. The rearrangement joins TRBV7-9 to TRBJ1-1; D not certain. This CDR3 spans 14 amino acids. Germline V CDR1 and CDR2: SEHNR, FQNEAQ (reference sequence). The ends were cut back, 2 bases at V and 6 bases at J, with 13 bases in the middle.

This clonotype was detected a few times. This sequence joins TRBV7-8 and TRBJ1-1, with 7 bases identical to TRBD1. Germline CDR1 reads SGHVS; CDR2 reads FQNEAQ. The CDR3 has 14 residues. V shed 5 bases and J 10 bases; nucleotides not matched to a gene: 13. Here the CDR3 DNA reads TGTGCCAGCAGCCTCCGGACAGGTCGAATGGGAGCTTTCTTT. As protein: CASSLRTGRMGAFF.

Many counts were recorded for this clonotype. The chain links TRBV7-3 to TRBJ2-7; D perhaps matches TRBD2 (6 bases). There are 14 residues in the CDR3. The germline V and J ends were trimmed by 1 base and 5 bases, with 12 bases remaining between them. The germline gives CDR1 SGHTA, CDR2 FQGTGA. The CDR3 loop is CASSLIGGDDEQYF. In nucleotides, the CDR3 is TGTGCCAGCAGCTTAATTGGCGGGGACGACGAGCAGTACTTC.

The V gene is TRBV20-1, the J gene TRBJ2-1; D perhaps matches TRBD2 (6 bases). CDR1 and CDR2 (germline): DFQATT, SNEGSKA (reference sequence). The CDR3 spans 14 residues. V was clipped by 1 base and J by 7 bases, with 14 bases between them. The DNA of the CDR3 is TGCAGTGCTAGAGGGCGGGAAACGGTTAATGAGCAGTTCTTC. Encoded protein: CSARGRETVNEQFF.

In its sample, this clonotype was seen a few times. The chain carries TRBV28 and TRBJ1-6; D gene ambiguous. The CDR3 totals 16 residues. Germline-derived CDR1 and CDR2 are MDHEN and SYDVKM. Trimming shortened V by 5 bases and J by 0 bases, and 11 bases separated the two germline ends. The CDR3 DNA reads TGTGCCAGCAGTCTCGCCGCAGGCTCCTATAATTCACCCCTCCACTTT. Protein: CASSLAAGSYNSPLHF.

The table lists this clonotype with a few counts. The rearrangement uses TRBV28 and TRBJ1-5; 10 bases line up with TRBD1. The CDR3 runs to 13 residues. Germline V gene sequence: CDR1 MDHEN, CDR2 SYDVKM. After removal of 8 bases from V and 6 bases from J, the junction contained 4 bases not matched to a gene. CDR3 DNA: TGTGCCAGCTGGGGGACAGGGGTTCAGCCCCAGCATTTT. It translates to CASWGTGVQPQHF.

V gene TRBV5-4 combines with J gene TRBJ2-2; D may be TRBD2 (5 bases). There are 16 residues in the CDR3. The germline V gene has CDR1 SGHNT and CDR2 YYREEE (reference sequence). The V end lost 0 bases, the J end lost 3 bases, and 12 bases lay between the germline ends. This CDR3 is CASSLEAGRDTGELFF. Here the CDR3 DNA reads TGTGCCAGCAGCTTGGAGGCGGGTCGGGACACCGGGGAGCTGTTTTTT.

This clonotype occurred many times. This chain joins TRBV2 and TRBJ1-2; D may be TRBD1 (6 bases). V was shortened by 2 bases and J by 1 base, with 17 bases between the two germline ends. This CDR3 spans 17 amino acids. Looked up from germline, CDR1 is SNHLY and CDR2 is FYNNEI. CDR3 bases: TGTGCCAGCAGTGAACCCCTGGGGGCACGAATTAACTATGGCTACACCTTC. Protein product: CASSEPLGARINYGYTF.

Ten or more counts support this clonotype. This chain joins TRBV3-1 and TRBJ2-1; 11 positions match TRBD2. CDR1 is LGHDT and CDR2 is YNNKEL in the germline V gene (reference sequence). The CDR3 consists of 15 residues. The trim removed 4 bases at V and 6 bases at J, leaving 5 bases unmatched. The CDR3 loop is CASSPIAGGSNEQFF. The CDR3 nucleotides are TGTGCCAGCAGCCCGATAGCGGGAGGGAGCAATGAGCAGTTCTTC.

This clonotype was found many times. The rearrangement links TRBV18 to TRBJ1-1; TRBD1 agrees at 8 bases. Germline lookup yields CDR1 KGHSH and CDR2 LQKENI. The V segment lost 0 bases and the J segment 4 bases; nucleotides outside the gene matches: 7. The CDR3 is 16 amino acids. The CDR3 loop reads CASSPPGQGPSTEAFF. In nucleotides, the CDR3 is TGTGCCAGCTCACCACCTGGACAGGGCCCCAGCACTGAAGCTTTCTTT.

This clonotype came up many times. CDR3 sequence: CASSPGSRQETQYF. The CDR3 coding sequence is TGTGCCAGCTCACCGGGGAGCCGACAAGAGACCCAGTACTTC. V usage is TRBV18 and J usage is TRBJ2-5, with D possibly being TRBD2 (5 bases). Looked up from germline, CDR1 is KGHSH and CDR2 is LQKENI. The V end was cut by 3 bases, the J end by 2 bases, with 10 bases between. CDR3 length equals 14 residues.

This clonotype was counted at least ten times. V and J are TRBV5-1 and TRBJ2-7; 10 bases are a match to TRBD1. This CDR3 comprises 15 residues. Germline V gene lookup returns CDR1 SGHRS and CDR2 YFSETQ. V lost 1 base, J lost 5 bases, and 6 bases stayed unmatched. CDR3 DNA sequence: TGCGCCAGCAGCTTGCCCCGGGACAGGGGCCACGAGCAGTACTTC. It specifies CASSLPRDRGHEQYF.

This clonotype was seen many times. This chain joins TRBV7-3 and TRBJ2-5; maybe TRBD2 (6 bases). CDR1 SGHTA and CDR2 FQGTGA come from the germline V gene. The CDR3 is 13 residues long. Trimming pared 5 bases from V and 5 bases from J, leaving 12 bases between. CDR3 sequence: CASSRSGGETQYF. The CDR3 DNA sequence: TGTGCCAGCAGCCGAAGCGGAGGGGAGACCCAGTACTTC.

This chain uses TRBV28 with TRBJ1-5; D remains unclear. Germline V gene lookup returns CDR1 MDHEN and CDR2 SYDVKM. The CDR3 extends over 14 amino acids. Trimming stripped 5 bases from V and 3 bases from J, with 11 bases between. The CDR3 DNA sequence: TGTGCCAGCAGTACAATGGGCCCCAATCAGCCCCAGCATTTT. Translated: CASSTMGPNQPQHF.

This clonotype was counted many times. The chain uses TRBV30 and TRBJ1-1, with a tentative D call TRBD1 (5 bases). This CDR3 is 12 amino acids long. The ends were cut back, 2 bases at V and 4 bases at J, with 8 bases in the middle. Per the germline V gene, CDR1 is GTSNPN and CDR2 is SVGIG (reference sequence). CDR3 coding DNA: TGTGCCTGGAGTCGGGGGAGCACTGAAGCTTTCTTT. As protein: CAWSRGSTEAFF. Drawing the rest from reference TRBV30 and TRBJ1-1, the complete variable domain is SQTIHQWPATLVQPVGSPLSLECTVEGTSNPNLYWYRQAAGRGLQLLFYSVGIGQISSEVPQNLSASRPQDRQFILSSKKLLLSDSGFYLCAWSRGSTEAFFGQGTRLTVV.

CDR3 sequence reads: CATSRWGLAGAGEQFF. The CDR3 bases are TGTGCCACCAGCAGATGGGGACTAGCGGGAGCCGGTGAGCAGTTCTTC. The rearrangement links TRBV15 to TRBJ2-1, with TRBD2 matching 14 bases. Germline CDR1 is LNHNV and CDR2 is YYDKDF (reference sequence). Trimming at V came to 2 bases and at J to 9 bases, leaving 6 bases not matched to a gene. The CDR3 loop spans 16 amino acids.

This clonotype was seen more than once but under ten times. The chain combines TRBV11-2 with TRBJ1-1; D gene unclear. Germline V gene sequence: CDR1 SGHAT, CDR2 FQNNGV. Trimming shortened V by 1 base and J by 7 bases, and 7 bases separated the two germline ends. The CDR3 sequence is 12 residues long. The CDR3 nucleotides are TGTGCCAGCAGCTTAGGGCCGCTTGAAGCTTTCTTT. Its protein product is CASSLGPLEAFF.

This clonotype was counted many times. The gene calls are TRBV20-1 and TRBJ2-7; 8 bases agree with TRBD1. The CDR3 has 12 residues. The trim removed 5 bases at V and 6 bases at J, leaving 6 bases unmatched. The V gene's germline CDR1 is DFQATT and CDR2 SNEGSKA (reference sequence). In nucleotides, the CDR3 is TGCAGTGCTCCCCGGACAGGGCCCGAGCAGTACTTC. Protein: CSAPRTGPEQYF.

This clonotype appeared many times. This chain links TRBV11-2 with TRBJ2-1; D perhaps matches TRBD1 (6 bases). The V gene's germline CDR1 is SGHAT and CDR2 FQNNGV. The CDR3 has 14 amino acids. The V gene lost 5 bases and the J gene lost 9 bases, with 17 bases spanning the gap. The CDR3 protein is CASSDTGRPGEQFF. The CDR3 bases are TGTGCCAGCAGCGACACAGGGCGACCTGGTGAGCAGTTCTTC.

Note on this clonotype: Its ends do not fully match the called genes, so a read error is possible. This chain uses TRBV30 with TRBJ1-4; D is uncertain. This CDR3 contains 17 residues. Germline CDR1 reads GTSNPN; CDR2 reads SVGIG (reference sequence). The CDR3 reads CAWTLAGWAGTNEKPFF. CDR3 bases: TGTGCCTGGACCCTCGCCGGTTGGGCAGGAACTAATGAAAAACCGTTTTTT.

On this clonotype itself: A much larger clone sits a single nucleotide away, making a read error possible. The rearrangement uses TRBV12-5 and TRBJ2-3, with 7 bases matching TRBD1. The DNA matches TRBJ2-5 better at its end, which makes the J call doubtful. Germline V gives CDR1 LGHNT, CDR2 FRNRAP. This CDR3 has 15 amino acids. The CDR3 sequence is CASGNIQGNGGTQYF. CDR3 DNA sequence: TGTGCTAGTGGTAATATACAGGGGAATGGGGGGACCCAGTACTTC.

This clonotype was counted only a few times. This chain joins TRBV20-1 and TRBJ2-7; D remains unclear. The germline V gene encodes CDR1 DFQATT and CDR2 SNEGSKA (reference sequence). CDR3 length equals 11 residues. Trimming left V 4 bases short and J 3 bases short, with 7 bases between. The CDR3 reads CSANRLYEQYF. The CDR3 DNA reads as TGCAGTGCTAATAGGCTCTACGAGCAGTACTTC.

In its sample, this clonotype was seen a few times. V gene TRBV11-3 combines with J gene TRBJ2-1, with 14 bases matching TRBD2. Germline CDR1 SGHNT, CDR2 YENEEA. There are 18 residues in the CDR3. Trimming took 0 bases from V and 3 from J; bases not matched to a gene: 4. CDR3 protein: CASSLDRTSGRIYNEQFF. CDR3 nucleotides: TGTGCCAGCAGCTTAGATCGGACTAGCGGGAGGATCTACAATGAGCAGTTCTTC. Full variable domain (outside the CDR3, taken from reference TRBV11-3 and TRBJ2-1): EAGVVQSPRYKIIEKKQPVAFWCNPISGHNTLYWYLQNLGQGPELLIRYENEEAVDDSQLPKDRFSAERLKGVDSTLKIQPAELGDSAVYLCASSLDRTSGRIYNEQFFGPGTRLTVL.

The table lists this clonotype with many counts. The gene calls are TRBV2 and TRBJ1-2; D is undetermined. From germline, CDR1 is SNHLY and CDR2 FYNNEI. CDR3 size: 11 residues. The V end lost 1 base, the J end lost 8 bases, and 5 bases lay between the germline ends. The CDR3 DNA is TGTGCCAGCAGTGAAGGTGAAGGCTACACCTTC. This encodes CASSEGEGYTF.